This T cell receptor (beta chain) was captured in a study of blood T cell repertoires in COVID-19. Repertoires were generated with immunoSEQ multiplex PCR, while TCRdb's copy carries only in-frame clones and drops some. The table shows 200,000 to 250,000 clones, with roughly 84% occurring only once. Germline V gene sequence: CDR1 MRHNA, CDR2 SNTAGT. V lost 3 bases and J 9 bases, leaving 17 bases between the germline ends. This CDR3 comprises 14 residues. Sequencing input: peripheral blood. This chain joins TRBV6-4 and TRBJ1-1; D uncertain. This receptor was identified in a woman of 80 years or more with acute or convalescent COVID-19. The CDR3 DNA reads TGTGCCAGCAGTGAAGGGCGAGGGTCTTCTCAAGCTTTCTTT. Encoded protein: CASSEGRGSSQAFF.